Shown below are 14 T cell receptor beta chains from a single sample sequenced in a study of blood T cell repertoires in COVID-19. The repertoire was sequenced with immunoSEQ multiplex PCR; TCRdb's copy has only in-frame clones and lacks some. The data contain 300,000 to 400,000 clones, roughly 88% of them seen just once; the ten biggest clones take up 3.5% to 4%. Material for sequencing was peripheral blood. All receptors derive from a woman in her forties or fifties with active or convalescent COVID-19.

This chain links TRBV9 with TRBJ1-3, with 8 positions matching TRBD1. This CDR3 region has 15 residues. Germline V lookup: CDR1 SGDLS, CDR2 YYNGEE. Losses at the gene ends were 5 bases for V and 6 bases for J; bases not matched to a gene: 10. CDR3 amino acids: CASSVGQGMKNTIYF. Written as DNA, the CDR3 is TGTGCCAGCAGTGTCGGACAGGGCATGAAAAACACCATATATTTT.

V is TRBV7-3 and J is TRBJ2-3, with TRBD2 matching 7 bases. Trimming cost V 5 bases and J 10 bases; bases outside gene matches: 6. The germline CDR1 and CDR2 sequences are SGHTA and FQGTGA. The CDR3 totals 12 residues. CDR3 region: CASSRWEGPQYF. The CDR3 coding sequence is TGTGCCAGCAGCCGATGGGAGGGCCCGCAGTATTTT.

This chain connects TRBV9 to TRBJ1-6, with D hard to call. CDR1 is SGDLS and CDR2 is YYNGEE in the germline V gene. Trimming took off 1 base at V and 10 bases at J, with 12 bases between the two ends. The CDR3 totals 14 residues. The CDR3: CASSVQSGRSPLHF. DNA of the CDR3: TGTGCCAGCAGCGTACAAAGCGGGCGATCACCCCTCCACTTT.

The genes are TRBV27 and TRBJ2-1; 9 bases fit TRBD2. Trimming at V came to 0 bases and at J to 7 bases, leaving 1 base not matched to a gene. The CDR3 is 14 amino acids. Germline assignment: CDR1 MNHEY and CDR2 SMNVEV (reference sequence). DNA of the CDR3: TGTGCCAGCAGTTTATCCCTAGCGGGGAATGAGCAGTTCTTC. Translating it yields CASSLSLAGNEQFF.

This chain connects TRBV9 to TRBJ2-1; 16 nucleotides match TRBD2. Trimming cost V 4 bases and J 0 bases; bases outside gene matches: 7. The CDR3 length is 19 residues. Germline CDR1 reads SGDLS; CDR2 reads YYNGEE. Here the CDR3 DNA reads TGTGCCAGCAGCACCCCGGGACTAGCGGGAGGGAGCTCCTACAATGAGCAGTTCTTC. Translating gives CASSTPGLAGGSSYNEQFF.

The chain uses TRBV7-2 and TRBJ1-1; D remains unclear. With 2 bases removed from V and 7 bases from J, the gap between germline ends came to 14 bases. Per germline, CDR1 SGHTA and CDR2 FQGNSA. The CDR3 sequence is 14 residues long. The CDR3: CASSLNSARGEAFF. The CDR3 DNA reads as TGTGCCAGCAGCTTAAATAGCGCGCGCGGTGAAGCTTTCTTT. The whole variable domain, filled in from reference TRBV7-2 and TRBJ1-1, reads GAGVSQSPSNKVTEKGKDVELRCDPISGHTALYWYRQSLGQGLEFLIYFQGNSAPDKSGLPSDRFSAERTGGSVSTLTIQRTQQEDSAVYLCASSLNSARGEAFFGQGTRLTVV.

This CDR3 is CASSLWAGGYEQYF. CDR3 bases: TGTGCCAGCAGTTTATGGGCAGGGGGCTACGAGCAGTACTTC. The chain joins TRBV28 to TRBJ2-7, with 7 bases identical to TRBD1. Losses at the gene ends were 0 bases for V and 3 bases for J; bases not matched to a gene: 2. The CDR3 totals 14 residues. Germline V gene sequence: CDR1 MDHEN, CDR2 SYDVKM.

The chain carries TRBV15 and TRBJ2-2, with D maybe TRBD2 (5 bases). Germline CDR1 reads LNHNV; CDR2 reads YYDKDF (reference sequence). The CDR3 length is 14 residues. V was shortened by 0 bases and J by 6 bases, with 8 bases between the two germline ends. CDR3 in amino acids: CATSRDRDAGELFF. The CDR3 DNA sequence: TGTGCCACCAGCAGAGATCGGGATGCCGGGGAGCTGTTTTTT.

The CDR3: CASRGLGVGDTQYF. DNA of the CDR3: TGTGCCAGCAGAGGACTAGGGGTTGGAGATACGCAGTATTTT. This rearrangement joins TRBV6-5 to TRBJ2-3; 7 bases map to TRBD2. Germline V gene lookup returns CDR1 MNHEY and CDR2 SVGAGI. The trim removed 6 bases at V and 5 bases at J, leaving 8 bases unmatched. The CDR3 runs to 14 residues.

The CDR3 DNA sequence: TGTGCCAGCAGTGAAGTGGCTAGCGGGAGACATGAGCAGTTCTTC. It is translated as CASSEVASGRHEQFF. V is TRBV25-1 and J is TRBJ2-1, with 10 nucleotides matching TRBD2. CDR1 and CDR2 (germline): MGHDK, SYGVNS. Losses at the gene ends were 2 bases for V and 8 bases for J; bases not matched to a gene: 6. CDR3 length: 15 amino acids.

V is TRBV6-2 or TRBV6-3 and J is TRBJ1-6; D uncertain. The CDR3 runs to 14 residues. Between the trimmed V and J ends, which lost 5 bases and 11 bases, there was a span of 16 bases. CDR1 and CDR2 (germline): MNHEY, SVGEGT. The CDR3 DNA reads as TGTGCCAGCAGTATTCGGGATCCAAGGGCACCCCTCCACTTT. Its translation: CASSIRDPRAPLHF.

This sequence joins TRBV24-1 and TRBJ2-5; 9 bases map to TRBD1. Trimming at V came to 6 bases and at J to 5 bases, leaving 3 bases not matched to a gene. The CDR3 is made up of 13 amino acids. Germline loops: CDR1 KGHDR, CDR2 SFDVKD. The CDR3 reads CATSTGGRETQYF. The CDR3 coding sequence is TGTGCCACCAGTACAGGGGGCAGGGAGACCCAGTACTTC.

The chain has TRBV10-3 and TRBJ1-1, with 7 bases matching TRBD1. The germline V gene has CDR1 ENHRY and CDR2 SYGVKD. There are 15 residues in the CDR3. Trimming removed 3 bases from V and 1 base from J; junction bases left unmatched: 5. The CDR3 DNA reads TGTGCCATCAGTGATCCAGGGACAGCGAACACTGAAGCTTTCTTT. Its translation is CAISDPGTANTEAFF.

This chain joins TRBV6-1 and TRBJ2-2; TRBD1 is a possible D gene (6 bases). The CDR3 runs to 16 residues. Germline CDR1 MNHNS, CDR2 SASEGT. The V end was cut by 3 bases, the J end by 5 bases, with 16 bases between. The CDR3: CASSDLGTRITGELFF. The CDR3 DNA reads as TGTGCCAGCAGTGATTTGGGGACACGGATAACCGGGGAGCTGTTTTTT.